Shown below are 30 T cell receptor beta chains from a single sample sequenced in a study of T cell clusters in autoimmune cytopenias. Multiplex touch-down PCR amplified TRB using TRB-A and TRB-B pools in one tube. TCRdb reprocessed the multiplex PCR reads, keeping one entry per CDR3 protein, no DNA. The sample holds about 12,000 distinct CDR3 sequences. TRB amplification used approximately 270 ng of peripheral blood genomic DNA. Source material: peripheral blood. Every receptor here comes from a human donor with an autoimmune cytopenia or autoimmune hepatitis (not recorded which).

The chain has TRBV6-2 or TRBV6-3 and TRBJ1-4; no DNA is available, so the TRBD1 call from TCRdb remains unchecked. CDR3 length: 13 residues. In germline, CDR1 is MNHEY, CDR2 SVGEGT. The CDR3 spells CASSQYRNEKLFF.

The chain links TRBV6-2 or TRBV6-3 to TRBJ1-6. Germline CDR1 and CDR2: MNHEY and SVGEGT. The CDR3 is made up of 12 amino acids. This CDR3 reads CASSYFGSPLHF.

This chain connects TRBV12-3 or TRBV12-4 to TRBJ2-5; TCRdb indicates TRBD1, and absent DNA this call remains unverified. CDR3 length equals 15 residues. Here the CDR3 reads CASSLGTGSLAAQYF.

By frequency, this clonotype registers medium-sized (0.01 to 0.1%). The chain recombines TRBV19 with TRBJ2-3; the D gene TCRdb calls, TRBD2, cannot be checked with no DNA. Germline CDR1 LNHDA, CDR2 SQIVND (reference sequence). The length of the CDR3 is 15 residues. CDR3 sequence: CASSQTPIPSDTQYF.

The rearrangement joins TRBV18 to TRBJ1-6; the D call from TCRdb, TRBD1, cannot be confirmed without DNA. Germline CDR1 reads KGHSH; CDR2 reads LQKENI. The CDR3 covers 13 residues. The CDR3 sequence: CASSQSRGSPLHF. Full variable domain (rest looked up from reference TRBV18 and TRBJ1-6): NAGVMQNPRHLVRRRGQEARLRCSPMKGHSHVYWYRQLPEEGLKFMVYLQKENIIDESGMPKERFSAEFPKEGPSILRIQQVVRGDSAAYFCASSQSRGSPLHFGNGTRLTVT.

The chain combines TRBV6-2 or TRBV6-3 with TRBJ2-1; TCRdb names TRBD1, which stays unverified in the absence of DNA. The germline gives CDR1 MNHEY, CDR2 SVGEGT. This CDR3 spans 14 amino acids. CDR3 amino acids: CASSYFLGGGEQFF.

This clonotype registers medium-sized by frequency. The rearrangement links TRBV19 to TRBJ2-1; TCRdb reports TRBD2, a call that lacks DNA to check it against. The germline V gene has CDR1 LNHDA and CDR2 SQIVND (reference sequence). The CDR3 totals 11 residues. CDR3 sequence reads: CASSLAGEQFF. Full variable domain (outside the CDR3, taken from reference TRBV19 and TRBJ2-1): DGGITQSPKYLFRKEGQNVTLSCEQNLNHDAMYWYRQDPGQGLRLIYYSQIVNDFQKGDIAEGYSVSREKKESFPLTVTSAQKNPTAFYLCASSLAGEQFFGPGTRLTVL.

The V gene is TRBV30, the J gene TRBJ1-2; TCRdb outputs TRBD1, but without DNA this stays unchecked. Germline CDR1 reads GTSNPN; CDR2 reads SVGIG (reference sequence). The CDR3 extends over 12 amino acids. This CDR3 reads CAWTDNNYGYTF. Using reference TRBV30 and TRBJ1-2 for the parts outside the CDR3, the full variable domain is SQTIHQWPATLVQPVGSPLSLECTVEGTSNPNLYWYRQAAGRGLQLLFYSVGIGQISSEVPQNLSASRPQDRQFILSSKKLLLSDSGFYLCAWTDNNYGYTFGSGTRLTVV.

This clonotype is called medium-sized based on its frequency. The V call is TRBV6-1, the J call TRBJ2-2; TCRdb lists TRBD1, though no DNA is available to test this call. The germline V gene encodes CDR1 MNHNS and CDR2 SASEGT. The CDR3 sequence is 17 residues long. The CDR3 sequence: CASSELEGAANTGELFF.

The chain has TRBV19 and TRBJ2-5; TCRdb calls TRBD2, which cannot be checked without DNA. This CDR3 is 16 amino acids long. Germline assignment: CDR1 LNHDA and CDR2 SQIVND (reference sequence). CDR3 amino acids: CASSVGLAGGQETQYF.

The chain has TRBV18 and TRBJ2-5; no DNA is available, so the TRBD2 call from TCRdb remains unchecked. The germline gives CDR1 KGHSH, CDR2 LQKENI. The CDR3 totals 16 residues. CDR3 residues: CASSPRTSGEEETQYF.

V gene TRBV5-6 combines with J gene TRBJ2-7. CDR1 is SGHDT and CDR2 is YYEEEE in the germline V gene. The CDR3 length is 12 residues. This CDR3 reads CASSPRSDEQYF. Variable domain in full (rest from reference TRBV5-6 and TRBJ2-7): DAGVTQSPTHLIKTRGQQVTLRCSPKSGHDTVSWYQQALGQGPQFIFQYYEEEERQRGNFPDRFSGHQFPNYSSELNVNALLLGDSALYLCASSPRSDEQYFGPGTRLTVT.

The gene calls are TRBV5-4 and TRBJ2-5; the D call from TCRdb, TRBD2, cannot be confirmed without DNA. In germline, CDR1 is SGHNT, CDR2 YYREEE (reference sequence). The CDR3 sequence is 14 residues long. This CDR3 reads CASSRGGAGETQYF.

The chain combines TRBV6-1 with TRBJ2-7. The germline V gene encodes CDR1 MNHNS and CDR2 SASEGT. This CDR3 has 13 amino acids. The CDR3 reads CASMTFYPYEQYF.

V is TRBV27 and J is TRBJ2-7; absent DNA, TCRdb's TRBD1 call cannot be checked. The CDR3 has 16 residues. Germline V gene lookup returns CDR1 MNHEY and CDR2 SMNVEV (reference sequence). The CDR3 reads CASSLSDRDRPYEQYF.

J is TRBJ2-1 and V is TRBV5-6; TCRdb picks TRBD2, but there is no DNA to check that call. Germline CDR1 SGHDT, CDR2 YYEEEE. The CDR3 covers 15 residues. This CDR3 is CASSLDRTSIDEQFF.

The V and J genes are TRBV7-6 and TRBJ2-5; TCRdb picks TRBD2, but there is no DNA to check that call. This CDR3 is built from 17 residues. The germline CDR1 and CDR2 sequences are SGHVS and FNYEAQ. The CDR3: CASSLFTDGADRETQYF.

The chain recombines TRBV6-6 with TRBJ1-2; TCRdb reports TRBD1, a call that lacks DNA to check it against. The CDR3 consists of 14 residues. Germline CDR1 is MNHNY and CDR2 is SVGAGI (reference sequence). Here the CDR3 reads CASSYSGTVDGYTF.

This chain links TRBV6-6 with TRBJ1-2. Per germline, CDR1 MNHNY and CDR2 SVGAGI (reference sequence). There are 14 residues in the CDR3. This chain's CDR3 is CASSYSSPRDGYTF.

The chain's CDR3 is CASSPSGTANSPLHF. V gene TRBV19 combines with J gene TRBJ1-6; the D call from TCRdb, TRBD1, cannot be confirmed without DNA. This CDR3 has 15 amino acids. The germline V gene has CDR1 LNHDA and CDR2 SQIVND (reference sequence). Supplemented by reference TRBV19 and TRBJ1-6, the full variable domain reads DGGITQSPKYLFRKEGQNVTLSCEQNLNHDAMYWYRQDPGQGLRLIYYSQIVNDFQKGDIAEGYSVSREKKESFPLTVTSAQKNPTAFYLCASSPSGTANSPLHFGNGTRLTVT.

The chain combines TRBV30 with TRBJ2-5. The length of the CDR3 is 14 residues. The germline V gene has CDR1 GTSNPN and CDR2 SVGIG (reference sequence). CDR3 in amino acids: CAWIPSSIQETQYF.

This clonotype is labeled medium-sized based on frequency. The gene calls are TRBV6-5 and TRBJ2-7; TCRdb designates TRBD1, a call that cannot be tested without DNA. The CDR3 has 13 amino acids. Germline assignment: CDR1 MNHEY and CDR2 SVGAGI. This CDR3 is CASRTGGHNEQYF.

By frequency, this clonotype registers medium-sized. The J gene is TRBJ2-7, the V gene TRBV5-5; there is no DNA to check the TCRdb D call of TRBD1. CDR1 is SGHKS, CDR2 YYEKEE, per germline (reference sequence). The CDR3 totals 12 residues. The CDR3 spells CASSYPAYEQYF. The entire variable domain, with the rest obtained from reference TRBV5-5 and TRBJ2-7, is as follows: DAGVTQSPTHLIKTRGQQVTLRCSPISGHKSVSWYQQVLGQGPQFIFQYYEKEERGRGNFPDRFSARQFPNYSSELNVNALLLGDSALYLCASSYPAYEQYFGPGTRLTVT.

This chain uses TRBV20-1 with TRBJ2-5; the D call of TRBD2 rests on TCRdb alone, since no DNA is present to check it. Germline CDR1 and CDR2: DFQATT and SNEGSKA (reference sequence). The CDR3 totals 16 residues. The CDR3: CSDPLAGTRGLETQYF.

This rearrangement joins TRBV9 to TRBJ2-7; TCRdb's D call of TRBD1 is untestable without DNA. This CDR3 region has 14 residues. In germline, CDR1 is SGDLS, CDR2 YYNGEE. Here the CDR3 reads CASSHREGIHEQYF.

V gene TRBV5-6 combines with J gene TRBJ2-1; the D call of TRBD1 rests on TCRdb alone, since no DNA is present to check it. This CDR3 comprises 13 residues. Germline CDR1 and CDR2: SGHDT and YYEEEE. The chain's CDR3 is CASSLPSGGFGFF.

The V gene is TRBV30, the J gene TRBJ1-1; TCRdb picks TRBD1, but there is no DNA to check that call. CDR1 GTSNPN and CDR2 SVGIG come from the germline V gene (reference sequence). The CDR3 covers 14 residues. The CDR3 loop is CAWVRAGRYTEAFF.

V usage is TRBV29-1 and J usage is TRBJ1-5; TCRdb gives TRBD1 as the D gene, but with no DNA this cannot be confirmed. CDR1 is SQVTM, CDR2 ANQGSEA, per germline. The CDR3 consists of 13 residues. The CDR3 loop is CSVGGHPDQPQHF.

The chain uses TRBV24-1 and TRBJ2-1; TCRdb names TRBD1, which stays unverified in the absence of DNA. The CDR3 runs 16 residues. CDR1 and CDR2 from the germline V gene are KGHDR and SFDVKD. CDR3: CATSDGGHENYNEQFF.

The chain couples TRBV6-5 to TRBJ2-6. This CDR3 comprises 14 residues. CDR1 is MNHEY, CDR2 SVGAGI, per germline. CDR3 in amino acids: CASSYSRATGILTF.